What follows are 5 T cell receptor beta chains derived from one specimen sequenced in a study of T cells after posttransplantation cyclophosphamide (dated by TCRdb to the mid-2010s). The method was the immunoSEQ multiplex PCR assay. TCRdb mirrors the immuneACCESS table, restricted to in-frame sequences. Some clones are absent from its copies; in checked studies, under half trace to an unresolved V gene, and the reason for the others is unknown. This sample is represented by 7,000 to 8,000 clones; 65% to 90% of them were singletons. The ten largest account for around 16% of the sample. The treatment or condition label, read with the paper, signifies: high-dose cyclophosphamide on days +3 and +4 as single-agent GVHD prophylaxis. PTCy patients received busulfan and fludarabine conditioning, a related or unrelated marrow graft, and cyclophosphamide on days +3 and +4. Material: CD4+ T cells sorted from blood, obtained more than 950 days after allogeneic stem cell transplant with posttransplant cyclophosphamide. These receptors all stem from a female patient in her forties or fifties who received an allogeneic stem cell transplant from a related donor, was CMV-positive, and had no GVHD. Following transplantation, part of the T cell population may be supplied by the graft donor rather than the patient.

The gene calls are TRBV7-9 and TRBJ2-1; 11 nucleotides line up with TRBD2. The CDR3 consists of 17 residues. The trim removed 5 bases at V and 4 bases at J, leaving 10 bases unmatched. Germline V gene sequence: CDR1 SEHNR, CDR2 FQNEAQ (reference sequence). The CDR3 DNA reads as TGTGCCAGCAGCGCCAGAAGTAGCGGGGGGGCGTACAATGAGCAGTTCTTC. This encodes CASSARSSGGAYNEQFF.

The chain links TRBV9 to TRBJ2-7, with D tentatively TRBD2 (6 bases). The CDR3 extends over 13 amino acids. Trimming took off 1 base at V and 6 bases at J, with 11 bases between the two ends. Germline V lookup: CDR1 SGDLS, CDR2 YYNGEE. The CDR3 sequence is CASSVRVRGEQYF. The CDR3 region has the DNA TGTGCCAGCAGCGTAAGGGTGCGGGGCGAGCAGTACTTC.

The CDR3 loop is CASSLGQPETQYF. In DNA form, the CDR3 reads TGTGCCAGCAGCCTAGGACAGCCAGAGACCCAGTACTTC. The chain uses TRBV7-8 and TRBJ2-5, with a possible D match to TRBD1 (6 bases). CDR3 length: 13 amino acids. Per the germline V gene, CDR1 is SGHVS and CDR2 is FQNEAQ. Deletions cut 5 bases from V and 4 bases from J, with 11 bases between. The complete variable domain, with remaining parts taken from reference TRBV7-8 and TRBJ2-5, reads GAGVSQSPRYKVAKRGQDVALRCDPISGHVSLFWYQQALGQGPEFLTYFQNEAQLDKSGLPSDRFFAERPEGSVSTLKIQRTQQEDSAVYLCASSLGQPETQYFGPGTRLLVL.

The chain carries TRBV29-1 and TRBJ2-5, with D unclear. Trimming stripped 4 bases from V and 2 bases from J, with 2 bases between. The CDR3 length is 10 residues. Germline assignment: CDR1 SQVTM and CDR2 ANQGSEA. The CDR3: CSVAQETQYF. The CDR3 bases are TGCAGCGTTGCTCAAGAGACCCAGTACTTC.

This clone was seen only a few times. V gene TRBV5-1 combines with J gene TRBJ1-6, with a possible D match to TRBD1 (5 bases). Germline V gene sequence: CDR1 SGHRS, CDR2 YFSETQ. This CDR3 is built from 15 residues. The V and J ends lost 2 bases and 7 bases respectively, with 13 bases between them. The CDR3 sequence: CASSLEIQGNSPLHF. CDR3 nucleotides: TGCGCCAGCAGCTTAGAAATCCAGGGCAATTCACCCCTCCACTTT.